This T cell receptor beta chain was sequenced for a study of blood T cell repertoires in COVID-19. Here immunoSEQ multiplex PCR was the method, and the copy in TCRdb shows in-frame clones only, minus some. The sample yields 160,000 or so clones, roughly 84% seen once. This CDR3 is 15 amino acids long. Between the trimmed V and J ends, which lost 0 bases and 4 bases, there was a span of 11 bases. CDR1 is SGDLS and CDR2 is YYNGEE in the germline V gene. Sequenced material: PBMCs or T cells enriched from blood (not recorded which). The chain joins TRBV9 to TRBJ1-3, with TRBD1 as a possible D gene (5 bases). This TCR derives from a man between 60 and 75 years old who had recovered from COVID-19. The CDR3 loop is CASSVGWGRGNTIYF. CDR3 nucleotide sequence: TGTGCCAGCAGCGTAGGTTGGGGCAGGGGAAACACCATATATTTT.